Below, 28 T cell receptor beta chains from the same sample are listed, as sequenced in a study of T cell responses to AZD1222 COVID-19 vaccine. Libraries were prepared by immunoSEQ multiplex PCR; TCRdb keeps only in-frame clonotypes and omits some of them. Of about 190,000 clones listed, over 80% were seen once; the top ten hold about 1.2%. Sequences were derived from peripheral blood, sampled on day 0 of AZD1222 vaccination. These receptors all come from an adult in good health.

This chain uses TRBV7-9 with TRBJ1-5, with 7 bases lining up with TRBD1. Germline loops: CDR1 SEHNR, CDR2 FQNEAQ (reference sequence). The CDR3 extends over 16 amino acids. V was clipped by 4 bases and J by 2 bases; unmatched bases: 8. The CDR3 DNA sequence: TGTGCCAGCAGCTCTTCAGGGGGGCGAGGCAATCAGCCCCAGCATTTT. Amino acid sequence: CASSSSGGRGNQPQHF.

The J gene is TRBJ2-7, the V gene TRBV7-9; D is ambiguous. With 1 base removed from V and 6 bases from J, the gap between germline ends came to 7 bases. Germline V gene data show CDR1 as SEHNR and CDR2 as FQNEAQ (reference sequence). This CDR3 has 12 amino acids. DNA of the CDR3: TGTGCCAGCAGCTTAGATGGCGGCGAGCAGTACTTC. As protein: CASSLDGGEQYF.

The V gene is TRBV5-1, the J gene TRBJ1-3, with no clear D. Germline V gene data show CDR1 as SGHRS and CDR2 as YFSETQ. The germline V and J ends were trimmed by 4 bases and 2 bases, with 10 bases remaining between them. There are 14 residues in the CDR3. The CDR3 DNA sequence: TGCGCCAGCAGCACCCAGGCCCCTGGAAACACCATATATTTT. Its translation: CASSTQAPGNTIYF.

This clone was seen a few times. The CDR3 DNA reads TGTGCCAGCGGCAGGGATCCCTACGAGCAGTACTTC. Translation: CASGRDPYEQYF. The chain has TRBV2 and TRBJ2-7, with a possible D match to TRBD1 (5 bases). In germline, CDR1 is SNHLY, CDR2 FYNNEI. The germline V and J ends were trimmed by 8 bases and 2 bases, with 10 bases remaining between them. The CDR3 runs 12 residues.

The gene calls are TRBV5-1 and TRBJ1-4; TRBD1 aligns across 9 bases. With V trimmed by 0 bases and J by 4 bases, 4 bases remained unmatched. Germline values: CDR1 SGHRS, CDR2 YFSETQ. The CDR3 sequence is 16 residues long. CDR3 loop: CASSLGTGAGNEKLFF. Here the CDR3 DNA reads TGCGCCAGCAGCTTGGGGACAGGGGCTGGTAATGAAAAACTGTTTTTT.

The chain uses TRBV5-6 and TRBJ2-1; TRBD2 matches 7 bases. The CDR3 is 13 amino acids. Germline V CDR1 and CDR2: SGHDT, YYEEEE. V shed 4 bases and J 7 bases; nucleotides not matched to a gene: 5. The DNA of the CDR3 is TGTGCCAGCAGCGTGGGACTAATGAATGAGCAGTTCTTC. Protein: CASSVGLMNEQFF.

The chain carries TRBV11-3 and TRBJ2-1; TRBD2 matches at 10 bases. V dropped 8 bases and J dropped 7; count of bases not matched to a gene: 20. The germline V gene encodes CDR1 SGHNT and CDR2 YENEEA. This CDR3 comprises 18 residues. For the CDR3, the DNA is TGTGCCAGCGAAGAAGGCCTAGCGGGGGTTTCGGCTGGGAATGAGCAGTTCTTC. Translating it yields CASEEGLAGVSAGNEQFF.

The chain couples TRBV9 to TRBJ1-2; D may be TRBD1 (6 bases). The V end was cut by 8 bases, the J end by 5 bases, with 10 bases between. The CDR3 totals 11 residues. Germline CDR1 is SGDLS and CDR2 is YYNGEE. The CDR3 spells CASRRGYGYTF. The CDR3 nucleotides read TGTGCCAGTCGGAGGGGGTATGGCTACACCTTC.

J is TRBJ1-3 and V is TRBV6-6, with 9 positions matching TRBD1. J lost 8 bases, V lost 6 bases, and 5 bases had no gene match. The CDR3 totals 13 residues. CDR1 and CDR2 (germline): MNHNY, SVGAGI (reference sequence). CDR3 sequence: CASSPQGADTIYF. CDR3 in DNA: TGTGCCAGCAGCCCACAGGGGGCGGACACCATATATTTT.

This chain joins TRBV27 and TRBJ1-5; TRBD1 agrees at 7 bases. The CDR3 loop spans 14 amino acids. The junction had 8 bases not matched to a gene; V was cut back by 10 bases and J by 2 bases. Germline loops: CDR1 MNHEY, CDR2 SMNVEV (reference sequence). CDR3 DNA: TGTGCCATAGGACAGGCACTCGGCAATCAGCCCCAGCATTTT. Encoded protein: CAIGQALGNQPQHF.

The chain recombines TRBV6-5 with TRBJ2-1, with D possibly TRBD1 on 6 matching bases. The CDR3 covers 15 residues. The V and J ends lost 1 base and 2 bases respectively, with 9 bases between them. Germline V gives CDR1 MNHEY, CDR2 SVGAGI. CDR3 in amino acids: CASSYFGGAYNEQFF. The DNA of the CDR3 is TGTGCCAGCAGTTACTTTGGGGGCGCCTACAATGAGCAGTTCTTC.

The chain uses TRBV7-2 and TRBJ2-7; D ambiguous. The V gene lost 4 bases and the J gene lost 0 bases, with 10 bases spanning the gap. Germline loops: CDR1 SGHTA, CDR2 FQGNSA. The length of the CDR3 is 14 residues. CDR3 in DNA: TGTGCCAGCAGCTGGGAAGGCTTCTCCTACGAGCAGTACTTC. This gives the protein CASSWEGFSYEQYF. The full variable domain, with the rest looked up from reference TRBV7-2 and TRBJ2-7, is GAGVSQSPSNKVTEKGKDVELRCDPISGHTALYWYRQSLGQGLEFLIYFQGNSAPDKSGLPSDRFSAERTGGSVSTLTIQRTQQEDSAVYLCASSWEGFSYEQYFGPGTRLTVT.

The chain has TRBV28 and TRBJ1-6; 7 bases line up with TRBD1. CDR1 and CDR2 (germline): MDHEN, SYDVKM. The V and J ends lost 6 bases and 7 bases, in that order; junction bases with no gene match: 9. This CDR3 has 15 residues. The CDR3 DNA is TGTGCCAGCAGCCCGCCGGGACAGAGCAATTCACCCCTCCACTTT. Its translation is CASSPPGQSNSPLHF.

CDR3 coding DNA: TGCGCCAGCAGCTTACCGGGACAGGGGGCAACTAATGAAAAACTGTTTTTT. It codes for CASSLPGQGATNEKLFF. This rearrangement joins TRBV5-1 to TRBJ1-4; 11 positions agree with TRBD1. J lost 0 bases, V lost 2 bases, and 3 bases had no gene match. CDR3 size: 17 residues. The germline gives CDR1 SGHRS, CDR2 YFSETQ. Drawing the rest from reference TRBV5-1 and TRBJ1-4, the complete variable domain is KAGVTQTPRYLIKTRGQQVTLSCSPISGHRSVSWYQQTPGQGLQFLFEYFSETQRNKGNFPGRFSGRQFSNSRSEMNVSTLELGDSALYLCASSLPGQGATNEKLFFGSGTQLSVL.

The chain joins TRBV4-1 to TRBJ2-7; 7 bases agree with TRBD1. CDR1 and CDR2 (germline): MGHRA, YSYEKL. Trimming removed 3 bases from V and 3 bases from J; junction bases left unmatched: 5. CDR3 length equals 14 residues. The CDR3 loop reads CASSQLQGNYEQYF. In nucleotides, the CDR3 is TGCGCCAGCAGCCAGCTACAGGGGAACTACGAGCAGTACTTC.

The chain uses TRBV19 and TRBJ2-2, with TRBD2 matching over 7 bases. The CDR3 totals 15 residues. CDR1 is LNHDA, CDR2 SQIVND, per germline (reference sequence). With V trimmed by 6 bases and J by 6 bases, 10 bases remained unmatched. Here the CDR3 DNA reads TGTGCCAGTAGGACCGGGACTAAGGGCGCCGGGGAGCTGTTTTTT. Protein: CASRTGTKGAGELFF.

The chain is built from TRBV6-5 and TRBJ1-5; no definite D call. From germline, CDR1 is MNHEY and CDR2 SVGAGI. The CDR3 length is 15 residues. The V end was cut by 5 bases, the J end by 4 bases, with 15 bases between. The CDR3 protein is CASSPPGLDNQPQHF. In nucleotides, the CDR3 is TGTGCCAGCAGTCCACCCGGTCTGGATAATCAGCCCCAGCATTTT.

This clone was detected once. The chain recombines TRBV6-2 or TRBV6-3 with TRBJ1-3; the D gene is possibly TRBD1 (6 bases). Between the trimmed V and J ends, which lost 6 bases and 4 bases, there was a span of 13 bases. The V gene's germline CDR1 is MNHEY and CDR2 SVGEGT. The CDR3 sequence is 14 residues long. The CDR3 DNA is TGTGCCAGCAGCTGGACAGTGAGAGGAAACACCATATATTTT. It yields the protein CASSWTVRGNTIYF.

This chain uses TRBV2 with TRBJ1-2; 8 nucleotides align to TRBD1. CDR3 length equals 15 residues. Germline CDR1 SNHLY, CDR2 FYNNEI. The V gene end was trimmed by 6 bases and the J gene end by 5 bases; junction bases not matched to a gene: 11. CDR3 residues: CASSPGQGISYGYTF. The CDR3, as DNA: TGTGCCAGCAGCCCTGGACAGGGAATCTCGTATGGCTACACCTTC.

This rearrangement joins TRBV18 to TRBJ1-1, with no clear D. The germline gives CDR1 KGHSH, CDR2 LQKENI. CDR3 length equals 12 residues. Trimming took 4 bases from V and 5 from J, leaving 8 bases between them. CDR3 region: CASSRVRTEAFF. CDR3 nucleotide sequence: TGTGCCAGCTCACGAGTGCGAACTGAAGCTTTCTTT.

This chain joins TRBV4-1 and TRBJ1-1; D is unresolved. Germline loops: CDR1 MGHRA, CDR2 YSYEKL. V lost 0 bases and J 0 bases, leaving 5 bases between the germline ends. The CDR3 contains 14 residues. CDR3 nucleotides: TGCGCCAGCAGCCAAGATTTAATGAACACTGAAGCTTTCTTT. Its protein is CASSQDLMNTEAFF.

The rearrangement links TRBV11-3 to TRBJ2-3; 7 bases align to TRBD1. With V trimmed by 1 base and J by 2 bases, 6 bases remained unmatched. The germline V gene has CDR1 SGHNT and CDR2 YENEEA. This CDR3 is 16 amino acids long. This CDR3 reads CASSLGVTGDTDTQYF. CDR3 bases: TGTGCCAGCAGCTTAGGGGTCACAGGGGACACAGATACGCAGTATTTT. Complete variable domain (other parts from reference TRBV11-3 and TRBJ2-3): EAGVVQSPRYKIIEKKQPVAFWCNPISGHNTLYWYLQNLGQGPELLIRYENEEAVDDSQLPKDRFSAERLKGVDSTLKIQPAELGDSAVYLCASSLGVTGDTDTQYFGPGTRLTVL.

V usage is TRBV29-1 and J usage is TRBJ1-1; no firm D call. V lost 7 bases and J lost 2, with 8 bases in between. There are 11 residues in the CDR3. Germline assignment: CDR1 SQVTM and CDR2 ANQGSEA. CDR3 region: CSAVGNTEAFF. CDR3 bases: TGCAGCGCCGTGGGAAACACTGAAGCTTTCTTT.

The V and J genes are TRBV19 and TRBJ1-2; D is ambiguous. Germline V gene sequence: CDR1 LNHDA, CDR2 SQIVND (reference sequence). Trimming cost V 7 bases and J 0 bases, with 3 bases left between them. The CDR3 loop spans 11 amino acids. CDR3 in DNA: TGTGCCAGTACTGCTAACTATGGCTACACCTTC. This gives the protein CASTANYGYTF.

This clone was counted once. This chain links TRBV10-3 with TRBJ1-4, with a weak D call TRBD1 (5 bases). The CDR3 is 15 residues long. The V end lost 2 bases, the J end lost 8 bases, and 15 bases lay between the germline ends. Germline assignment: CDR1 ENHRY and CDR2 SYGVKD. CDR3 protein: CAISEKNRIGEKLFF. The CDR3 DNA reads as TGTGCCATCAGTGAGAAGAACAGGATTGGGGAAAAACTGTTTTTT.

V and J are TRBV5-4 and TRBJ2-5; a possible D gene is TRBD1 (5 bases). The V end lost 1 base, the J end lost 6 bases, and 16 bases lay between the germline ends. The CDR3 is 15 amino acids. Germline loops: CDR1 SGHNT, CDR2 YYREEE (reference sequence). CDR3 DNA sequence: TGTGCCAGCAGCTTGATAGGGGTGCTCCCCAAGACCCAGTACTTC. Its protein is CASSLIGVLPKTQYF.

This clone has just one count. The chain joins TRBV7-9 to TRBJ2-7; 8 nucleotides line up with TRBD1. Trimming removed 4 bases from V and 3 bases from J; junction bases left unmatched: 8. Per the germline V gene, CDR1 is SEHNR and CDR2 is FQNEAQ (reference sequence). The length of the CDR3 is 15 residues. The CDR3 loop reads CASSSTGGSLYEQYF. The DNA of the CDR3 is TGTGCCAGCAGCTCCACAGGGGGATCTCTCTACGAGCAGTACTTC.

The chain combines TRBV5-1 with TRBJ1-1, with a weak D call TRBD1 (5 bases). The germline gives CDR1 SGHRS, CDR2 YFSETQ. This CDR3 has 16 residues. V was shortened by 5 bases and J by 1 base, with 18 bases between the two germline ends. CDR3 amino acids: CASRAVSRQSNTEAFF. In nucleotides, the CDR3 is TGCGCCAGCAGGGCCGTATCAAGACAGTCGAACACTGAAGCTTTCTTT.